These 21 T cell receptor beta chains share one sample of origin, sequenced in a study of metastatic and nonmetastatic thyroid tumors. Every patient underwent thyroid surgery untreated. TCRdb reprocessed the PCR reads using MiXCR. The table has roughly 98,000 clones, just under 15% seen once; the top ten hold 3% to 4.5%. The sequenced sample consisted of blood. The source is a female donor with papillary thyroid cancer or a benign thyroid nodule (not recorded which). Some clones in this sample may be carry-over from other donors' samples.

This clone ranks as medium-sized. The rearrangement uses TRBV12-3 or TRBV12-4 and TRBJ2-1; no reliable D call. The CDR3 extends over 14 amino acids. Trimming left V 6 bases short and J 4 bases short, with 13 bases between. CDR3 nucleotides: TGTGCCAGCAGGGTTAACTATGAGTACAATGAGCAGTTCTTC. Residues: CASRVNYEYNEQFF.

This clone was counted at least ten times. This sequence joins TRBV4-2 and TRBJ2-1; D is possibly TRBD1 or TRBD2 (5 bases each). Trimming took 0 bases from V and 4 from J, leaving 10 bases between them. The CDR3 covers 15 residues. The germline V gene encodes CDR1 LGHNA and CDR2 YNFKEQ. CDR3 region: CASSQEGETYNEQFF. CDR3 DNA: TGTGCCAGCAGCCAAGAGGGGGAAACTTACAATGAGCAGTTCTTC.

As regards this clone: At one end, the junction sequence differs from germline, possibly due to a read error. The V and J genes are TRBV12-3 or TRBV12-4 and TRBJ1-1; 10 bases line up with TRBD1. The CDR3 totals 16 residues. In DNA form, the CDR3 reads TGTGCCAGCAGTTCCGTGACAGGGGGCGCGAACACTGAAGCTTTCTTC. It yields the protein CASSSVTGGANTEAFF.

This clone was observed at least ten times. V gene TRBV6-5 combines with J gene TRBJ2-2, with 7 bases that match TRBD1. Germline V gives CDR1 MNHEY, CDR2 SVGAGI. V gave up 1 base and J gave up 0 bases; unmatched junction bases: 5. CDR3 length equals 17 residues. This chain's CDR3 is CASSYYSGGSNTGELFF. Written as DNA, the CDR3 is TGTGCCAGCAGTTACTATTCAGGGGGATCGAACACCGGGGAGCTGTTTTTT.

This clone was counted many times. The gene calls are TRBV24-1 and TRBJ2-3, with D unclear. This CDR3 has 12 residues. CDR1 is KGHDR, CDR2 SFDVKD, per germline. Trimming removed 1 base from V and 5 bases from J, with 3 bases in between. Here the CDR3 DNA reads TGTGCCACCAGTGATTTCAGAGATACGCAGTATTTT. Protein product: CATSDFRDTQYF.

Turning to this clone: A clone one base away is much larger, so this may be a read error. It is unclear where the CDR3 begins or ends on the DNA, so no DNA is shown, and the CDR3 is as TCRdb lists it. The same CDR3 also results from other DNA sequences found in this sample. The chain couples TRBV30 to TRBJ1-1. Germline V gene data show CDR1 as GTSNPN and CDR2 as SVGIG (reference sequence). The CDR3 region is 14 residues in length, termini included. Here the CDR3 reads CAWSDVGVGTEAFF.

A note on this clone: With a much larger clone just one base away, this may be a read error. The same CDR3 also results from other DNA sequences found in this sample. The J gene is TRBJ2-5, the V gene TRBV20-1; no firm D call. Germline V CDR1 and CDR2: DFQATT, SNEGSKA (reference sequence). The CDR3 runs 12 residues. Between the trimmed V and J ends, which lost 1 base and 5 bases, there was a span of 8 bases. CDR3 sequence (DNA): TGCAGTGCTAGAGGCCCAGTGGAGACCCAGTACTTC. Protein: CSARGPVETQYF.

This clone has just a few counts. Since the CDR3 does not end with the conserved phenylalanine or tryptophan, this likely comes from a read error. This chain joins TRBV6-1 and TRBJ1-5; perhaps TRBD1 as D (5 bases). Deletions cut 4 bases from V and 5 bases from J, with 15 bases between. The CDR3 spans 15 residues. Germline assignment: CDR1 MNHNS and CDR2 SASEGT. The CDR3 here is CASSGGRGVYQPQHS. The CDR3 region has the DNA TGTGCCAGCAGTGGGGGACGGGGGGTTTATCAGCCCCAGCATTCT.

This clone was recorded a few times. A much larger clone lies one base from this, so it may be a read error. The same CDR3 is also encoded by other DNA sequences in this sample. This sequence joins TRBV10-3 and TRBJ2-7; tentative D call: TRBD2 (5 bases). Trimming removed 0 bases from V and 6 bases from J, with 15 bases in between. Germline CDR1 and CDR2: ENHRY and SYGVKD. The CDR3 spans 15 residues. The CDR3 loop is CAISESREDWAEQYF. The CDR3 DNA reads TGTGCCATCAGTGAGTCGCGAGAGGACTGGGCCGAGCAGTACTTC.

This clone was found many times. The chain has TRBV7-6 and TRBJ2-1; 7 nucleotides match TRBD2. The CDR3 is 14 amino acids. Looked up from germline, CDR1 is SGHVS and CDR2 is FNYEAQ. V was pared by 1 base and J by 6 bases, with 3 bases of the junction left unmatched. The CDR3 is CASSLGSGANEQFF. The CDR3 DNA follows: TGTGCCAGCAGCTTAGGGAGCGGGGCCAATGAGCAGTTCTTC.

This clone was seen ten or more times. This chain uses TRBV19 with TRBJ2-2, with a weak D call TRBD1 (6 bases). The CDR3 loop spans 15 amino acids. With 4 bases removed from V and 3 bases from J, the gap between germline ends came to 12 bases. CDR1 is LNHDA, CDR2 SQIVND, per germline (reference sequence). The CDR3 DNA follows: TGTGCCAGTAGTACCGGACAGACGGACACCGGGGAGCTGTTTTTT. It codes for CASSTGQTDTGELFF.

This clone came up many times. This rearrangement joins TRBV5-8 to TRBJ2-6; D remains unclear. The CDR3 extends over 15 amino acids. V dropped 1 base and J dropped 0 bases, with 5 bases sitting between them. Germline lookup yields CDR1 SGHTS and CDR2 YDEGEE. CDR3 sequence (DNA): TGTGCCAGCAGCTTGTTCAGCTCTGGGGCCAACGTCCTGACTTTC. Its translation: CASSLFSSGANVLTF.

The table lists this clone with many counts. This chain links TRBV7-9 with TRBJ2-7; 7 bases align to TRBD1. The length of the CDR3 is 14 residues. The germline V gene has CDR1 SEHNR and CDR2 FQNEAQ (reference sequence). Trimming at V came to 3 bases and at J to 4 bases, leaving 6 bases not matched to a gene. The CDR3 sequence: CASSLGQRRYEQYF. CDR3 coding DNA: TGTGCCAGCAGCTTGGGACAGAGAAGGTACGAGCAGTACTTC.

For this clone: With a much larger clone just one base away, this may be a read error. The V call is TRBV2, the J call TRBJ2-2; D call uncertain. CDR3 length: 11 residues. The V and J ends lost 11 bases and 8 bases respectively, with 12 bases between them. CDR1 and CDR2 (germline): SNHLY, FYNNEI. CDR3 sequence reads: CAGVGVGELFF. CDR3 sequence (DNA): TGTGCCGGGGTAGGAGTAGGGGAGCTGTTTTTT.

The V call is TRBV30, the J call TRBJ1-1; 9 nucleotides match TRBD1. CDR3 length: 14 amino acids. The germline CDR1 and CDR2 sequences are GTSNPN and SVGIG (reference sequence). Trimming at V came to 1 base and at J to 8 bases, leaving 8 bases not matched to a gene. The CDR3 DNA reads TGTGCCTGGAGTGCCCTCCGGACAGGGGCCGAAGCTTTCTTT. Translated, it gives CAWSALRTGAEAFF. Filled out from reference TRBV30 and TRBJ1-1, the complete variable domain reads SQTIHQWPATLVQPVGSPLSLECTVEGTSNPNLYWYRQAAGRGLQLLFYSVGIGQISSEVPQNLSASRPQDRQFILSSKKLLLSDSGFYLCAWSALRTGAEAFFGQGTRLTVV.

This chain links TRBV25-1 with TRBJ2-4, with no clear D. The CDR3 length is 18 residues. V was cut by 5 bases and J by 0 bases, with 20 bases left in between. Germline CDR1 reads MGHDK; CDR2 reads SYGVNS. The CDR3 reads CASSSTCGETSAKNIQYF. The CDR3 DNA sequence: TGTGCCAGCAGTAGCACATGTGGTGAGACATCAGCCAAAAACATTCAGTACTTC.

This clone was recorded only once. A much larger clone is a single base away; this may be a read error. The CDR3 reads CSARRHRGDTDTQYF. The CDR3 nucleotides read TGCAGTGCTAGAAGGCATCGGGGGGACACAGATACGCAGTATTTT. V gene TRBV20-1 combines with J gene TRBJ2-3; TRBD2 matches 7 bases. CDR1 and CDR2 from the germline V gene are DFQATT and SNEGSKA (reference sequence). The ends lost 2 bases at V and 2 bases at J; junction bases unmatched: 7. This CDR3 has 15 residues.

This clone has just one count. With a much larger clone just one base away, this may be a read error. CDR3 DNA: TGTGCCAGCAGCCCAAGCCGCGGGACAGGGGCGGCCGGGGAGCTGTTTTTT. It encodes CASSPSRGTGAAGELFF. This chain uses TRBV6-1 with TRBJ2-2; 10 nucleotides match TRBD1. From germline, CDR1 is MNHNS and CDR2 SASEGT. The CDR3 has 17 amino acids. The J segment lost 6 bases and the V segment lost 6 bases, leaving 13 bases of the junction unmatched.

The rearrangement links TRBV7-2 to TRBJ2-7; TRBD1 matches 9 bases. Trimming cost V 5 bases and J 5 bases; bases outside gene matches: 7. This CDR3 has 14 amino acids. Germline V gene sequence: CDR1 SGHTA, CDR2 FQGNSA. The CDR3, as DNA: TGTGCCAGCAGCACGACAGGGGGGGAGAACGAGCAGTACTTC. Its protein is CASSTTGGENEQYF.

This clone was seen at least ten times. This chain links TRBV6-1 with TRBJ1-1; 7 bases are shared with TRBD1. CDR1 is MNHNS, CDR2 SASEGT, per germline. The CDR3 totals 11 residues. The junction had 2 bases not matched to a gene; V was cut back by 6 bases and J by 7 bases. The CDR3 loop is CASSWDSEAFF. CDR3 bases: TGTGCCAGCAGCTGGGACAGTGAAGCTTTCTTT.

This clone was observed many times. V gene TRBV28 combines with J gene TRBJ1-2; a weak D match, TRBD1 (5 bases). The CDR3 spans 13 residues. The V gene lost 5 bases and the J gene lost 8 bases, with 15 bases spanning the gap. From germline, CDR1 is MDHEN and CDR2 SYDVKM. The DNA for the CDR3 is TGTGCCAGCAGTGAATCCGGGACGCAGGGCTACACCTTC. Translation gives CASSESGTQGYTF.